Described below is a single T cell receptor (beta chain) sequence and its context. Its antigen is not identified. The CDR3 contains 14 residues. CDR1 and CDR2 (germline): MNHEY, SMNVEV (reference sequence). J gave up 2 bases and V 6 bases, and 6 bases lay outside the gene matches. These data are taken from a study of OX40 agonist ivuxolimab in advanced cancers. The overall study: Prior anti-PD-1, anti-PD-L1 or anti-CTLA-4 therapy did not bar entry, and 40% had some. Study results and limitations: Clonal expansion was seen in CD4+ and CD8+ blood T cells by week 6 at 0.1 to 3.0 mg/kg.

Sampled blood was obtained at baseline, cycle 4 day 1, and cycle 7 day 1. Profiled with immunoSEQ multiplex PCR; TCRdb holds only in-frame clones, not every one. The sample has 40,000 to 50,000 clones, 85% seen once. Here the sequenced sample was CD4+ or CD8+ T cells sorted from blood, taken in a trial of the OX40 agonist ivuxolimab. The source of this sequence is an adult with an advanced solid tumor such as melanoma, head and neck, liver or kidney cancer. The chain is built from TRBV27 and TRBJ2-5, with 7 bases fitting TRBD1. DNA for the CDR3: TGTGCCAGCAGGAGGGACAGACTTCAAGAGACCCAGTACTTC. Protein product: CASRRDRLQETQYF.